The rows below give T cell receptor beta chains drawn from one sample of a study of cytomegalovirus exposure and HLA in healthy donors. Clones were read by immunoSEQ multiplex PCR, and TCRdb kept only the in-frame ones, dropping some. The data contain some 120,000 clones, less than 10% of them singletons. The source material was PBMCs. The origin of the receptors is a middle-aged woman in good health and CMV-seropositive. The CDR3 runs from the conserved cysteine through the conserved F or W. A D gene is named only where the DNA matches it firmly. Some rows mark clone size as missing; the rest say once, few, many or name a class of expanded clone.

d_call: NA; j_call: TRBJ2-1; clone_size: NA; v_call: TRBV18; cdr3_nt: TGTGCCAGCTCCAGGGGAGACAGATACAATGAGCAGTTCTTC; cdr3_aa: CASSRGDRYNEQFF
d_call: NA; j_call: TRBJ2-3; clone_size: few; v_call: TRBV5-1; cdr3_nt: TGCGCCAGCAGCTTGAGCGCGGGTCCAGATACGCAGTATTTT; cdr3_aa: CASSLSAGPDTQYF
d_call: NA; j_call: TRBJ1-1; clone_size: few; v_call: TRBV19; cdr3_nt: TGTGCCAGTAGTAGGAGACAGGCCTTGAACACTGAAGCTTTCTTT; cdr3_aa: CASSRRQALNTEAFF
d_call: NA; j_call: TRBJ2-1; clone_size: NA; v_call: TRBV15; cdr3_nt: TGTGCCACCAGCAGAGCCCACCGGGAAGGCAGCGATGAGCAGTTCTTC; cdr3_aa: CATSRAHREGSDEQFF
d_call: NA; j_call: TRBJ1-1; clone_size: few; v_call: TRBV18; cdr3_nt: TGTGCCAGCAATACGGGGGGAGGGGAGAACACTGAAGCTTTCTTT; cdr3_aa: CASNTGGGENTEAFF
d_call: NA; j_call: TRBJ2-1; clone_size: few; v_call: TRBV10-3; cdr3_nt: TGTGCCATCAGCCAGGGGACCACCTACAATGAGCAGTTCTTC; cdr3_aa: CAISQGTTYNEQFF
d_call: TRBD1; j_call: TRBJ1-1; clone_size: few; v_call: TRBV18; cdr3_nt: TGTGCCAGCTCATTCGACAGGGCTATGACTGAAGCTTTCTTT; cdr3_aa: CASSFDRAMTEAFF
d_call: NA; j_call: TRBJ2-5; clone_size: few; v_call: TRBV5-1; cdr3_nt: TGCGCCAGCACCCGGGACTCTCAAGAGACCCAGTACTTC; cdr3_aa: CASTRDSQETQYF
d_call: NA; j_call: TRBJ2-7; clone_size: few; v_call: TRBV13; cdr3_nt: TGTGCCAGCAGCTTTTCAGGGTCCACCTACGAGCAGTACTTC; cdr3_aa: CASSFSGSTYEQYF
d_call: NA; j_call: TRBJ1-1; clone_size: NA; v_call: TRBV6-5; cdr3_nt: TGTGCCAGCAGTTACTCGATTGGCCAAGTGGCTGAAGCTTTCTTT; cdr3_aa: CASSYSIGQVAEAFF
d_call: NA; j_call: TRBJ2-7; clone_size: NA; v_call: TRBV2; cdr3_nt: TGTGCCAGCAGCCGGGGAGCCTACGAGCAGTACTTC; cdr3_aa: CASSRGAYEQYF
d_call: NA; j_call: TRBJ2-7; clone_size: few; v_call: TRBV7-2; cdr3_nt: TGTGCCAGCAGCTTAATCTACGGGGGGCCCCACGAGCAGTACTTC; cdr3_aa: CASSLIYGGPHEQYF
d_call: TRBD2; j_call: TRBJ2-7; clone_size: few; v_call: TRBV2; cdr3_nt: TGTGCCAGCAGTGGAATCGGGGGGGCTCCTTTGGGCTACGAGCAGTACTTC; cdr3_aa: CASSGIGGAPLGYEQYF
d_call: TRBD1; j_call: TRBJ2-1; clone_size: NA; v_call: TRBV5-8; cdr3_nt: TGTGCCAGCAGCTCAACAGGGGTGGTCAATGAGCAGTTCTTC; cdr3_aa: CASSSTGVVNEQFF
d_call: NA; j_call: TRBJ2-7; clone_size: once; v_call: TRBV7-8; cdr3_nt: TGTGCCAGCACTTACTACGAGCAGTACTTC; cdr3_aa: CASTYYEQYF
d_call: NA; j_call: TRBJ1-5; clone_size: few; v_call: TRBV30; cdr3_nt: TGTGCCTGGAGTGGGGGGGGCAATCAGCCCCAGCATTTT; cdr3_aa: CAWSGGGNQPQHF
d_call: NA; j_call: TRBJ1-6; clone_size: few; v_call: TRBV5-6; cdr3_nt: TGTGCCAGCAGCTCTTACAGCAATTCACCCCTCCACTTT; cdr3_aa: CASSSYSNSPLHF
d_call: NA; j_call: TRBJ1-1; clone_size: NA; v_call: TRBV5-1; cdr3_nt: TGCGCCAGCAGCTTGCGCGGATTGAACACTGAAGCTTTCTTT; cdr3_aa: CASSLRGLNTEAFF
d_call: TRBD1; j_call: TRBJ2-5; clone_size: NA; v_call: TRBV7-9; cdr3_nt: TGTGCCAGCAGCCGGACAGGGGAAGAGACCCAGTACTTC; cdr3_aa: CASSRTGEETQYF
d_call: NA; j_call: TRBJ2-5; clone_size: NA; v_call: TRBV6-6; cdr3_nt: TGTGCCAGCAGTTACGCCAGACTAGATCCGTACTTC; cdr3_aa: CASSYARLDPYF
d_call: TRBD1; j_call: TRBJ1-5; clone_size: NA; v_call: TRBV27; cdr3_nt: TGTGCCAGCAGTCCGGGGACAGGCGGAAATAGCAATCAGCCCCAGCATTTT; cdr3_aa: CASSPGTGGNSNQPQHF
d_call: NA; j_call: TRBJ2-5; clone_size: NA; v_call: TRBV15; cdr3_nt: TGTGCCACCAGCAGAAACAGGCAAGAGACCCAGTACTTC; cdr3_aa: CATSRNRQETQYF
d_call: NA; j_call: TRBJ2-2; clone_size: few; v_call: TRBV28; cdr3_nt: TGTGCCAGCAGTTACTTGAACACCGGGGAGCTGTTTTTT; cdr3_aa: CASSYLNTGELFF
d_call: TRBD1; j_call: TRBJ1-1; clone_size: NA; v_call: TRBV7-3; cdr3_nt: TGTGCCAGCAGCACGAGGGGGCGGGACACTGAAGCTTTCTTT; cdr3_aa: CASSTRGRDTEAFF
d_call: NA; j_call: TRBJ2-1; clone_size: few; v_call: TRBV18; cdr3_nt: TGTGCCAGCTCACGTGGACTATCCACGAATGAGCAGTTCTTC; cdr3_aa: CASSRGLSTNEQFF
d_call: NA; j_call: TRBJ1-5; clone_size: few; v_call: TRBV28; cdr3_nt: TGTGCCAGCAGGCAGGACTACAATCAGCCCCAGCATTTT; cdr3_aa: CASRQDYNQPQHF
d_call: TRBD1; j_call: TRBJ1-2; clone_size: few; v_call: TRBV30; cdr3_nt: TGTGCCTGGAGCCGGGACAGGAACTATGGCTACACCTTC; cdr3_aa: CAWSRDRNYGYTF
d_call: NA; j_call: TRBJ1-1; clone_size: NA; v_call: TRBV18; cdr3_nt: TGTGCCAGCTCAGCGGGGTACACTGAAGCTTTCTTT; cdr3_aa: CASSAGYTEAFF
d_call: NA; j_call: TRBJ1-1; clone_size: few; v_call: TRBV6-1; cdr3_nt: TGTGCCAGCAGATGGGCGAACACTGAAGCTTCCTTT; cdr3_aa: CASRWANTEASF
d_call: TRBD1; j_call: TRBJ2-1; clone_size: NA; v_call: TRBV14; cdr3_nt: TGTGCCAGCAGCCAAGATTTGGGACAGCAATACAATGAGCAGTTCTTC; cdr3_aa: CASSQDLGQQYNEQFF
d_call: NA; j_call: TRBJ1-1; clone_size: NA; v_call: TRBV11-2; cdr3_nt: TGTGCCAGCAGCTTAGGGGGGGGGATCACTGAAGCTTTCTTT; cdr3_aa: CASSLGGGITEAFF
d_call: NA; j_call: TRBJ1-6; clone_size: NA; v_call: TRBV6-5; cdr3_nt: TGTGCCAGCGGAGTGGTGGAGAATTCACCCCTCCACTTT; cdr3_aa: CASGVVENSPLHF
d_call: TRBD1; j_call: TRBJ2-2; clone_size: few; v_call: TRBV7-8; cdr3_nt: TGTGCCAGCAGCTTAGTGACAGGGGGAAGGACCGGGGAGCTGTTTTTT; cdr3_aa: CASSLVTGGRTGELFF
d_call: NA; j_call: TRBJ2-7; clone_size: few; v_call: TRBV27; cdr3_nt: TGTGCCAGCAGTTTAGGGCTGAACTCCTACGAGCAGTACTTC; cdr3_aa: CASSLGLNSYEQYF
d_call: NA; j_call: TRBJ2-6; clone_size: few; v_call: TRBV19; cdr3_nt: TGTGCCAGTAGTCCTAGGGGGGGGACTGGGGCCAACGTCCTGACTTTC; cdr3_aa: CASSPRGGTGANVLTF
d_call: NA; j_call: TRBJ1-6; clone_size: few; v_call: TRBV6-5; cdr3_nt: TGTGCCAGCAGCCGCGGACAGATAAATTCACCCCTCCACTTT; cdr3_aa: CASSRGQINSPLHF
d_call: TRBD2; j_call: TRBJ2-5; clone_size: NA; v_call: TRBV7-3; cdr3_nt: TGTGCCAGCAGCTTAGGCGGGGGTAAAGAGACCCAGTACTTC; cdr3_aa: CASSLGGGKETQYF
d_call: TRBD1; j_call: TRBJ2-2; clone_size: NA; v_call: TRBV10-3; cdr3_nt: TGTGCCATCAGTCCCACGACAGGGTGGAACACCGGGGAGCTGTTTTTT; cdr3_aa: CAISPTTGWNTGELFF
d_call: NA; j_call: TRBJ2-2; clone_size: few; v_call: TRBV6-6; cdr3_nt: TGTGCCAGCAGTTACGGGGCGCAAGGCACCGGGGAGCTGTTTTTT; cdr3_aa: CASSYGAQGTGELFF
d_call: TRBD1; j_call: TRBJ1-1; clone_size: few; v_call: TRBV5-1; cdr3_nt: TGCGCCAGCAGCCCATACAGGGGTCAAGACACTGAAGCTTTCTTT; cdr3_aa: CASSPYRGQDTEAFF
d_call: NA; j_call: TRBJ2-1; clone_size: NA; v_call: TRBV5-4; cdr3_nt: TGTGCCAGCAGCTTGGCCCCAGCGGGTGAGCAGTTCTTC; cdr3_aa: CASSLAPAGEQFF
d_call: TRBD1; j_call: TRBJ1-2; clone_size: few; v_call: TRBV25-1; cdr3_nt: TGTGCCAGCCGCGACAGGGGCTCTAACTATGGCTACACCTTC; cdr3_aa: CASRDRGSNYGYTF
d_call: NA; j_call: TRBJ1-6; clone_size: NA; v_call: TRBV6-1; cdr3_nt: TGTGCCAGCAGTGATACGAGGGATTCACCCCTTCACTTT; cdr3_aa: CASSDTRDSPLHF
d_call: NA; j_call: TRBJ1-1; clone_size: few; v_call: TRBV2; cdr3_nt: TGTGCCAGCAGCGTGACAGGGAACACTGAAGCTTTCTTT; cdr3_aa: CASSVTGNTEAFF
d_call: TRBD1; j_call: TRBJ1-2; clone_size: NA; v_call: TRBV6-6; cdr3_nt: TGTGCCAGCACCACTACTCGAACGGGACAGGGTGGCTACACCTTC; cdr3_aa: CASTTTRTGQGGYTF
d_call: NA; j_call: TRBJ2-7; clone_size: few; v_call: TRBV7-9; cdr3_nt: TGTGCCAGCAGCTTAGGACAGTCGGCCTACGAGCAGTACTTC; cdr3_aa: CASSLGQSAYEQYF
d_call: NA; j_call: TRBJ2-7; clone_size: few; v_call: TRBV5-4; cdr3_nt: TGTGCCAGCAGCGCGTTTCGCGAGCAGTACTTC; cdr3_aa: CASSAFREQYF
d_call: NA; j_call: TRBJ1-1; clone_size: few; v_call: TRBV19; cdr3_nt: TGTGCCAGTAGTATCACGGGAGGACGAGGAGCAGCTTTCTTT; cdr3_aa: CASSITGGRGAAFF
d_call: NA; j_call: TRBJ1-1; clone_size: NA; v_call: TRBV28; cdr3_nt: TGTGCCAGCAGCCCTCCCCTGAGCGCGAGGCATGCTTTCTTT; cdr3_aa: CASSPPLSARHAFF
d_call: NA; j_call: TRBJ2-3; clone_size: few; v_call: TRBV9; cdr3_nt: TGTGCCAGCAGCGAAGGGGCGCATAGCACAGATACGCAGTATTTT; cdr3_aa: CASSEGAHSTDTQYF
d_call: TRBD2; j_call: TRBJ2-1; clone_size: NA; v_call: TRBV27; cdr3_nt: TGTGCCAGCAGCCCCGGACTAGCGGGGAATGAGCAGTTCTTC; cdr3_aa: CASSPGLAGNEQFF